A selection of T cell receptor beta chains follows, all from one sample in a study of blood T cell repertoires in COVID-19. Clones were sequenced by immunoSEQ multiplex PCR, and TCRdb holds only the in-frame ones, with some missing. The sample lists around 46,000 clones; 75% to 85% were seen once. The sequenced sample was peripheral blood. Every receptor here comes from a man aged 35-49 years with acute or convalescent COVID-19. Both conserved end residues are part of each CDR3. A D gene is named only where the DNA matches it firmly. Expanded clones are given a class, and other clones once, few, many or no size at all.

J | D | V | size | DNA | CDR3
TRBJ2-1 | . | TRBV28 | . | TGTGCCAGCAGTTTATTCAGGACATCTTACAATGAGCAGTTCTTC | CASSLFRTSYNEQFF
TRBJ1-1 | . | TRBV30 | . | TGTGCCTGGAGTGTAGGGCCCCCAACCAGGGGATTT | CAWSVGPPTRGF
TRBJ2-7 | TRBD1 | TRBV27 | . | TGTGCCAGCAGTACGCTCCGGGACAGGGATTACGAGCAGTACTTC | CASSTLRDRDYEQYF
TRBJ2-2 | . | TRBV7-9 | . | TGTGCCAGCAGCTCTTACCTCGGGGGTTTTGGCACCGGGGAGCTGTTTTTT | CASSSYLGGFGTGELFF
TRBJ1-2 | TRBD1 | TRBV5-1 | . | TGCGCCAGCAGTTTCGGGACAGGGGGGAAAGGTGGCTACACCTTC | CASSFGTGGKGGYTF
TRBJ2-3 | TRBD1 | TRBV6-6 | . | TGTGCCAGCAGTCCGGGACAGAAGGATACGCAGTATTTT | CASSPGQKDTQYF
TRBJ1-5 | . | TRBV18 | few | TGTGCCAGCTCACCAAACAGGGACAATCAGCCCCAGCATTTT | CASSPNRDNQPQHF
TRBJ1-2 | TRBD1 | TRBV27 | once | TGTGCCAGCAGACCCTGGGACAGGGAAAACTATGGCTACACCTTC | CASRPWDRENYGYTF
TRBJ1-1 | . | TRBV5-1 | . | TGCGCCAGCAGTCAGGGGTCGGACACTGAAGCTTTCTTT | CASSQGSDTEAFF
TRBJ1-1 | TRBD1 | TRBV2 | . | TGTGCCAGCAGTCTAACAGGGGTGAACACTGAAGCTTTCTTT | CASSLTGVNTEAFF
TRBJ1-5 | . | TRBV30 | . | TGTGCCTGGAGTACGTCGGGGGAACAGCAGCCCCAGCATTTT | CAWSTSGEQQPQHF
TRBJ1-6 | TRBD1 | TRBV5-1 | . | TGCGCCAGCAGCACCGGACAGGGATATTCACCCCTCCACTTT | CASSTGQGYSPLHF